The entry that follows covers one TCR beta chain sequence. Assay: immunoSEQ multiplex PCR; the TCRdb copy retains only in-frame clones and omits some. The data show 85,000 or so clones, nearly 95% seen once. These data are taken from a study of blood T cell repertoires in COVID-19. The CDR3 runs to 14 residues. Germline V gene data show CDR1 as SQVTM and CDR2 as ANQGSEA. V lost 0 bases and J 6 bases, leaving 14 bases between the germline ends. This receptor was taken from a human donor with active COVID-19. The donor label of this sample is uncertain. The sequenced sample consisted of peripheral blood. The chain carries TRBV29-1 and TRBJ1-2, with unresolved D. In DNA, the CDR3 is TGCAGCGTTGAAGATGTGTGGCAGGTGGATGGCTACACCTTC. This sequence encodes CSVEDVWQVDGYTF.